This T cell receptor beta chain is from a study of cytomegalovirus exposure and HLA in healthy donors. As for the study in general: There were some 81 million unique TCRs (from HLA-typed donors) in an early data release.

Only a few counts were recorded for this clone. Antigen: not known. Study-wide findings and caveats: Later, an analysis showed that TCR beta chains associated with HLA were more clonally expanded than others that were equally common. Most TCR beta V segments were productive about 90% or about 30% of the time in an earlier analysis.

Though nominally healthy at sampling, donors likely had unrecorded immune exposures. Researchers ran the PCR with 60 Vbeta and 13 Jbeta primers. The repertoire was sequenced with immunoSEQ multiplex PCR; TCRdb's copy has only in-frame clones and lacks some. Of 150,000 to 200,000 clones listed, around four fifths were seen once; the top ten hold approximately 1.5%. V was clipped by 2 bases and J by 4 bases, with 11 bases between them. This CDR3 is built from 14 residues. Germline CDR1 reads MNHEY; CDR2 reads SVGAGI. This receptor was obtained from a woman younger than 45 in good health and CMV-seronegative. The sample taken for sequencing was PBMCs. The chain uses TRBV6-5 and TRBJ1-2; D not certain. This CDR3 reads CASSYLNLAYGYTF. The DNA for the CDR3 is TGTGCCAGCAGTTACCTCAATCTAGCCTATGGCTACACCTTC.